A single sample is the source of the 14 T cell receptor beta chains below, sequenced in a study of cytomegalovirus exposure and HLA in healthy donors. The PCR used 60 Vbeta and 13 Jbeta primers. The assay was immunoSEQ multiplex PCR, and TCRdb's table has in-frame clones only and misses some. The sample carries roughly 80,000 clones, roughly two thirds recorded once. Sequencing input: PBMCs. The receptors derive from a woman between 50 and 59 years old in good health and CMV-seropositive.

The J gene is TRBJ2-3, the V gene TRBV6-1; D possibly corresponds to TRBD1 (5 bases). The V end lost 2 bases, the J end lost 4 bases, and 10 bases lay between the germline ends. CDR1 MNHNS and CDR2 SASEGT come from the germline V gene. CDR3 length equals 14 residues. In nucleotides, the CDR3 is TGTGCCAGCAGTGAAAATGGGGCCGCAGATACGCAGTATTTT. Amino acid sequence: CASSENGAADTQYF.

The gene calls are TRBV11-2 and TRBJ1-1; 10 bases line up with TRBD1. After removal of 5 bases from V and 11 bases from J, the junction contained 8 bases not matched to a gene. The CDR3 sequence is 13 residues long. Per the germline V gene, CDR1 is SGHAT and CDR2 is FQNNGV. The CDR3 loop reads CASSTRTGGWAFF. DNA for the CDR3: TGTGCCAGCAGCACCCGGACAGGGGGTTGGGCTTTCTTT. Full variable domain (missing parts from reference TRBV11-2 and TRBJ1-1): EAGVAQSPRYKIIEKRQSVAFWCNPISGHATLYWYQQILGQGPKLLIQFQNNGVVDDSQLPKDRFSAERLKGVDSTLKIQPAKLEDSAVYLCASSTRTGGWAFFGQGTRLTVV.

In DNA form, the CDR3 reads TGTGCCAGCAGCCAAGACAGGGGGGGTGTTGGCTACACCTTC. This codes for CASSQDRGGVGYTF. This chain links TRBV27 with TRBJ1-2; 9 positions agree with TRBD1. Per the germline V gene, CDR1 is MNHEY and CDR2 is SMNVEV (reference sequence). The junction had 9 bases not matched to a gene; V was cut back by 6 bases and J by 7 bases. This CDR3 has 14 residues.

The chain combines TRBV2 with TRBJ1-3; weak D call: TRBD1 (6 bases). CDR3 length: 15 residues. CDR1 and CDR2 from the germline V gene are SNHLY and FYNNEI. V lost 8 bases to trimming and J lost 4 bases, with 18 bases between them. Here the CDR3 reads CASSEGAGGGNTIYF. CDR3 nucleotides: TGTGCCAGCTCGGAAGGTGCGGGGGGCGGAAACACCATATATTTT.

Concerning this clone itself: A junction end diverges from the germline sequence, so it may reflect a read error. The chain has TRBV25-1 and TRBJ2-5, with D maybe TRBD1 (5 bases). This CDR3 region has 13 residues. Germline V gene sequence: CDR1 MGHDK, CDR2 SYGVNS. The DNA for the CDR3 is TGTGCCAGCAGTGAAAAGGGGCAAGAGGCCCAGTACTTC. Amino acids: CASSEKGQEAQYF. The full variable domain, with the rest looked up from reference TRBV25-1 and TRBJ2-5, is EADIYQTPRYLVIGTGKKITLECSQTMGHDKMYWYQQDPGMELHLIHYSYGVNSTEKGDLSSESTVSRIRTEHFPLTLESARPSHTSQYLCASSEKGQEAQYFGPGTRLLVL.

CDR3 bases: TGTGCCAGCAGTGAATCTTTGACTACCTACGAGCAGTACTTC. It specifies CASSESLTTYEQYF. The V call is TRBV6-1, the J call TRBJ2-7; TRBD2 is a possible D gene (5 bases). V shed 2 bases and J shed 2 bases, with 10 bases lying between them. The CDR3 is made up of 14 amino acids. Germline loops: CDR1 MNHNS, CDR2 SASEGT.

This clone has a handful of counts. V is TRBV6-6 and J is TRBJ2-4; 11 nucleotides align to TRBD1. The J segment lost 8 bases and the V segment lost 7 bases, leaving 7 bases of the junction unmatched. Germline values: CDR1 MNHNY, CDR2 SVGAGI (reference sequence). The CDR3 spans 14 residues. The CDR3: CASIPGQGEDIQYF. DNA of the CDR3: TGTGCCAGCATTCCGGGACAGGGGGAGGACATTCAGTACTTC.

To note about this clone: Other DNA variants within this sample encode the same CDR3. The chain is built from TRBV11-2 and TRBJ2-2; D is unclear. This CDR3 is built from 11 residues. The germline V and J ends were trimmed by 5 bases and 5 bases, with 3 bases remaining between them. Per the germline V gene, CDR1 is SGHAT and CDR2 is FQNNGV. CDR3 coding DNA: TGTGCCAGCAGCCCAACCGGGGAGCTGTTTTTT. Translated: CASSPTGELFF.

The chain uses TRBV5-1 and TRBJ1-2; 7 nucleotides agree with TRBD1. V shed 4 bases, J shed 8 bases, and the junction held 17 bases outside the gene matches. The CDR3 extends over 16 amino acids. Germline V gene data show CDR1 as SGHRS and CDR2 as YFSETQ. The DNA for the CDR3 is TGCGCCAGCAGCACCTCCGCGGACAGGATCTCTTACGGCTACACCTTC. Amino acids: CASSTSADRISYGYTF.

In this sample, this clone turned up once. The chain couples TRBV7-6 to TRBJ2-5; unclear D gene. V lost 0 bases and J 1 base, leaving 9 bases between the germline ends. The V gene's germline CDR1 is SGHVS and CDR2 FNYEAQ. CDR3 length equals 15 residues. DNA for the CDR3: TGTGCCAGCAGCTTAGCGTCGGCTAGCCAAGAGACCCAGTACTTC. Protein sequence: CASSLASASQETQYF.

This clone was observed a few times. The chain has TRBV5-6 and TRBJ2-1, with 10 bases lining up with TRBD2. Per the germline V gene, CDR1 is SGHDT and CDR2 is YYEEEE. There are 16 residues in the CDR3. V lost 1 base to trimming and J lost 7 bases; unmatched junction nucleotides: 8. Here the CDR3 reads CASSLKSGGAKNEQFF. DNA of the CDR3: TGTGCCAGCAGCTTGAAGAGCGGGGGGGCCAAAAATGAGCAGTTCTTC.

This clone appeared a few times. This chain uses TRBV19 with TRBJ2-5, with TRBD2 matching over 12 bases. From germline, CDR1 is LNHDA and CDR2 SQIVND (reference sequence). V lost 5 bases, J lost 5 bases, and 9 bases stayed unmatched. This CDR3 contains 16 residues. This CDR3 reads CASSPSSGGAYETQYF. In DNA form, the CDR3 reads TGTGCCAGTAGTCCCTCTAGCGGGGGGGCCTATGAGACCCAGTACTTC.

The rearrangement joins TRBV11-1 to TRBJ2-1; D gene uncertain. The CDR3 runs to 13 residues. V lost 3 bases and J 6 bases, leaving 9 bases between the germline ends. Germline CDR1 reads SGHAT; CDR2 reads FQDESV (reference sequence). The chain's CDR3 is CASSFVSGNEQFF. The CDR3, as DNA: TGTGCCAGCAGCTTTGTCTCAGGCAATGAGCAGTTCTTC. Together with reference TRBV11-1 and TRBJ2-1, the CDR3 gives the full variable domain: EAEVAQSPRYKITEKSQAVAFWCDPISGHATLYWYRQILGQGPELLVQFQDESVVDDSQLPKDRFSAERLKGVDSTLKIQPAELGDSAMYLCASSFVSGNEQFFGPGTRLTVL.

The rearrangement uses TRBV4-1 and TRBJ1-1, with D possibly TRBD1 on 6 matching bases. Deletions cut 3 bases from V and 4 bases from J, with 18 bases between. The germline V gene encodes CDR1 MGHRA and CDR2 YSYEKL. The CDR3 is made up of 16 amino acids. CDR3 amino acids: CASSHLGGGSGTEAFF. DNA of the CDR3: TGCGCCAGCAGCCACCTAGGGGGAGGGTCTGGCACTGAAGCTTTCTTT.